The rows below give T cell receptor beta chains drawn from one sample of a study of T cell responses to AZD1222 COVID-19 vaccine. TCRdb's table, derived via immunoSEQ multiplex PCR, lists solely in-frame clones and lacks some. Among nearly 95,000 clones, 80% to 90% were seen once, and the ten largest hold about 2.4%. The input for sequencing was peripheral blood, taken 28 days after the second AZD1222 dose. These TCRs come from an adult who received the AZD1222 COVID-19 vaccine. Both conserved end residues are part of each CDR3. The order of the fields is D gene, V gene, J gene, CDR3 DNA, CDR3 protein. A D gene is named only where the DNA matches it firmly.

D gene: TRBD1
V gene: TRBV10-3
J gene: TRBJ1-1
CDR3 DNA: TGTGCCATCAAGGAGCCGGGGCCGGGACAGGGGAACACTGAAGCTTTCTTT
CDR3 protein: CAIKEPGPGQGNTEAFF

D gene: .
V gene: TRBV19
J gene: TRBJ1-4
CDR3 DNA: TGTGCCACCAGACAGACAACTAATGAAAAACTGTTTTTT
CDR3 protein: CATRQTTNEKLFF

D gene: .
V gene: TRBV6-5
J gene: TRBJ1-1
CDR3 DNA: TGTGCCAGCAGAAGATTTATGACCTCTGAAGCTTTCTTT
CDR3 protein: CASRRFMTSEAFF

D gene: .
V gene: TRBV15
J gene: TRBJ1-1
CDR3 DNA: TGTGCCACCAGCAGAGTGGGCCCTAGAGATGAAGCTTTCTTT
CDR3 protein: CATSRVGPRDEAFF

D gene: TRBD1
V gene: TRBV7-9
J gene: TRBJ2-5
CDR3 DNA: TGTGCCAGCAGCTCCGCGGTCAGTGGCCCCAGGGGGGAGACCCAGTACTTC
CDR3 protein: CASSSAVSGPRGETQYF

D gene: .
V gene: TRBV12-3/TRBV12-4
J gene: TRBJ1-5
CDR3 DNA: TGTGCCAGCAGTATCAATCAGCCCCAGCATTTT
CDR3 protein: CASSINQPQHF

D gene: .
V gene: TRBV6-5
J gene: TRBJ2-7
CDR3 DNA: TGTGCCAGCAGGGGGGGGACAGCTAGCTCCTACGAGCAGTACTTC
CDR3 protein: CASRGGTASSYEQYF

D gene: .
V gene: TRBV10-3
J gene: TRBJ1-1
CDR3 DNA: TGTGCCATCAGCGGGGACACGGTGAACACTGAAGCTTTCTTT
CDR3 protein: CAISGDTVNTEAFF

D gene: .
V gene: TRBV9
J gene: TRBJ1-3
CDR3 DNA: TGTGCCAGCAGCTTCAGGGGAGATTCTGGAAACACCATATATTTT
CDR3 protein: CASSFRGDSGNTIYF

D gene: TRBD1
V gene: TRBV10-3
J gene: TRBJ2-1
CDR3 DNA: TGTGCCATCGGGGCGGACAGGGAAAAGGATGAGCAGTTCTTC
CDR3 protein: CAIGADREKDEQFF

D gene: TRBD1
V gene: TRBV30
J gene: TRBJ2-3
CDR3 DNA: TGTGCCTGGAGGCAGGGGGTAGCGAGCACAGATACGCAGTATTTT
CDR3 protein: CAWRQGVASTDTQYF